This TCR beta chain was recorded in a study of blood T cells in healthy people across ages. This clonotype has more than one count but fewer than ten. A J-beta primer mix and a sample-barcoded 5' primer were used in a second PCR of about 7 to 11 cycles. TCRdb processed the 5' RACE reads anew with MiXCR; each CDR3 protein has one entry. The sample carries around 1.5 million distinct CDR3 sequences, 59% recorded once. This TCR derives from a young man in good health. Material: blood.

DNA of the CDR3: TGTGCCAGCAGTATCGACAGGGCTGGTGGCTACACCTTC. This sequence encodes CASSIDRAGGYTF. The rearrangement links TRBV28 to TRBJ1-2; 7 bases fit TRBD1. Germline values: CDR1 MDHEN, CDR2 SYDVKM. This CDR3 is 13 amino acids long. The V and J ends lost 5 bases and 7 bases, in that order; junction bases with no gene match: 7.